This passage covers 7 T cell receptor beta chains from one sample sequenced in a study of OX40 agonist ivuxolimab in advanced cancers. Assay: immunoSEQ multiplex PCR; the TCRdb copy retains only in-frame clones and omits some. Of roughly 62,000 clones in the sample, roughly 84% are singletons; the top ten hold less than 5.5%. The starting material was CD4+ or CD8+ T cells sorted from blood, obtained in a trial of the OX40 agonist ivuxolimab. These receptors were taken from an adult with an advanced solid tumor such as melanoma, head and neck, liver or kidney cancer.

Only one count was recorded for this clone. This rearrangement joins TRBV11-3 to TRBJ2-1; D is unclear. Germline loops: CDR1 SGHNT, CDR2 YENEEA. The V and J ends lost 4 bases and 0 bases respectively, with 7 bases between them. This CDR3 contains 14 residues. For the CDR3, the DNA is TGTGCCAGCAGCTCCTGGAGCTCCTACAATGAGCAGTTCTTC. Residues: CASSSWSSYNEQFF.

The CDR3 region is CASSPLASSRITDTQYF. In DNA form, the CDR3 reads TGTGCCAGCAGCCCGCTAGCGAGTTCAAGAATCACAGATACGCAGTATTTT. J is TRBJ2-3 and V is TRBV16, with D perhaps matching TRBD2 (6 bases). The CDR3 runs 17 residues. CDR1 KGHSY and CDR2 FQNENV come from the germline V gene. The V end was cut by 4 bases, the J end by 2 bases, with 19 bases between.

The rearrangement uses TRBV30 and TRBJ2-5; no reliable D call. The ends were cut back, 0 bases at V and 0 bases at J, with 8 bases in the middle. The CDR3 extends over 14 amino acids. The germline gives CDR1 GTSNPN, CDR2 SVGIG (reference sequence). This chain's CDR3 is CAWSVPPNQETQYF. The CDR3, as DNA: TGTGCCTGGAGTGTACCCCCTAACCAAGAGACCCAGTACTTC. Variable domain in full (rest from reference TRBV30 and TRBJ2-5): SQTIHQWPATLVQPVGSPLSLECTVEGTSNPNLYWYRQAAGRGLQLLFYSVGIGQISSEVPQNLSASRPQDRQFILSSKKLLLSDSGFYLCAWSVPPNQETQYFGPGTRLLVL.

V gene TRBV7-3 combines with J gene TRBJ2-3; no firm D call. The CDR3 contains 14 residues. Germline V gene lookup returns CDR1 SGHTA and CDR2 FQGTGA. V was cut by 1 base and J by 2 bases, with 7 bases left in between. CDR3: CASSLRLNTDTQYF. As DNA, the CDR3 is TGTGCCAGCAGCTTAAGGCTAAACACAGATACGCAGTATTTT.

The chain joins TRBV9 to TRBJ1-2; tentatively, D is TRBD1 (6 bases). Germline-derived CDR1 and CDR2 are SGDLS and YYNGEE. CDR3 length equals 13 residues. Trimming removed 5 bases at V and 3 bases at J, with 11 bases between. The CDR3, as DNA: TGTGCCAGCAGTGGGGGGGCAGACTATGGCTACACCTTC. As protein: CASSGGADYGYTF.

This chain joins TRBV19 and TRBJ1-5; D not resolved. Between the trimmed V and J ends, which lost 1 base and 2 bases, there was a span of 6 bases. The CDR3 has 14 amino acids. Germline CDR1 reads LNHDA; CDR2 reads SQIVND (reference sequence). The CDR3 DNA is TGTGCCAGTAGTATAGCGGTGGGCAATCAGCCCCAGCATTTT. This gives the protein CASSIAVGNQPQHF.

The J gene is TRBJ1-1, the V gene TRBV9; D unresolved. The germline gives CDR1 SGDLS, CDR2 YYNGEE. This CDR3 region has 14 residues. Trimming shortened V by 4 bases and J by 1 base, and 11 bases separated the two germline ends. CDR3 region: CASSLRPGNTEAFF. In DNA form, the CDR3 reads TGTGCCAGCAGCTTACGACCGGGGAACACTGAAGCTTTCTTT. The whole variable domain, remainder taken from reference TRBV9 and TRBJ1-1, is DSGVTQTPKHLITATGQRVTLRCSPRSGDLSVYWYQQSLDQGLQFLIQYYNGEERAKGNILERFSAQQFPDLHSELNLSSLELGDSALYFCASSLRPGNTEAFFGQGTRLTVV.